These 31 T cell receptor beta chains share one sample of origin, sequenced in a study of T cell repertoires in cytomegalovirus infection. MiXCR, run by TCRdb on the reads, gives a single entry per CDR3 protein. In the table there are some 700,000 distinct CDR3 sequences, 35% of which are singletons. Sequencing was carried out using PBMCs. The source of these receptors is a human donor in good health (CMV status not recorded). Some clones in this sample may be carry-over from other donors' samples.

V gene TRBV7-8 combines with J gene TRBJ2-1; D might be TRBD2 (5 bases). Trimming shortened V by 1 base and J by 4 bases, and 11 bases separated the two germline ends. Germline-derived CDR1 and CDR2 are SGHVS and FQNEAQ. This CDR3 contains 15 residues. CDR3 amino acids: CASSLDASLYNEQFF. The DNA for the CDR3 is TGTGCCAGCAGCTTAGATGCTAGCTTATACAATGAGCAGTTCTTC. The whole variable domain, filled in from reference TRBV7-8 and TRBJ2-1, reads GAGVSQSPRYKVAKRGQDVALRCDPISGHVSLFWYQQALGQGPEFLTYFQNEAQLDKSGLPSDRFFAERPEGSVSTLKIQRTQQEDSAVYLCASSLDASLYNEQFFGPGTRLTVL.

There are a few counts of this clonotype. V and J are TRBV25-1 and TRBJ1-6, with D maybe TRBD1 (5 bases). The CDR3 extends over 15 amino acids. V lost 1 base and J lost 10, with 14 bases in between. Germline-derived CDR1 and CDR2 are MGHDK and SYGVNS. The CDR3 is CASSEWGPRVSPLHF. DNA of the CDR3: TGTGCCAGCAGTGAATGGGGTCCCAGGGTCTCACCCCTCCACTTT.

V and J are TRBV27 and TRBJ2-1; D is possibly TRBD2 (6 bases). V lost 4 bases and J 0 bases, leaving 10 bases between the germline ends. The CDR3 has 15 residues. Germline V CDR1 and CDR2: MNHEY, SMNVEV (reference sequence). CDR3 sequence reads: CASSWDGSSYNEQFF. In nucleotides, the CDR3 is TGTGCCAGCAGTTGGGACGGGAGCTCCTACAATGAGCAGTTCTTC.

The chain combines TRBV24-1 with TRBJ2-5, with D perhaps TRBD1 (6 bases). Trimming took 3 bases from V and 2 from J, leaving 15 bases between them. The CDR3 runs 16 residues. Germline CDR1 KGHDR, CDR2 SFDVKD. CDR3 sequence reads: CATSDQGIGRQETQYF. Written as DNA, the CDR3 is TGTGCCACCAGTGATCAGGGGATCGGGCGTCAAGAGACCCAGTACTTC.

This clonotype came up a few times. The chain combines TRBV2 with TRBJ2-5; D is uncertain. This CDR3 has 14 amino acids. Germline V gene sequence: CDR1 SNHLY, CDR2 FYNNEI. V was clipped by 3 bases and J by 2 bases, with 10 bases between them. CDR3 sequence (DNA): TGTGCCAGCAGTGATTTCACAGAACAAGAGACCCAGTACTTC. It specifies CASSDFTEQETQYF.

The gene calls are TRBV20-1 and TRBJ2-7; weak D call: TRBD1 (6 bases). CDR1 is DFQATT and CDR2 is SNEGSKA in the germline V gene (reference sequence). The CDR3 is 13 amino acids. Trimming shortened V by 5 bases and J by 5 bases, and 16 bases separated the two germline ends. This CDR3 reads CSAGLQGLDEQYF. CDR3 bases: TGCAGTGCTGGGTTACAGGGTCTGGACGAGCAGTACTTC.

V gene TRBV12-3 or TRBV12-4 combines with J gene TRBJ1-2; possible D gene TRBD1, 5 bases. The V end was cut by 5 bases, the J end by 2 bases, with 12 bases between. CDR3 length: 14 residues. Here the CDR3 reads CASSQLDRNYGYTF. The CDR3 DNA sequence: TGTGCCAGCAGTCAACTCGACAGAAACTATGGCTACACCTTC.

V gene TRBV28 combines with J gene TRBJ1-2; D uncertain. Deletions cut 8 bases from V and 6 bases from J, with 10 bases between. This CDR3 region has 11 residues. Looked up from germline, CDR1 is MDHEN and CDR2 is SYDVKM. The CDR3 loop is CASYWGDGYTF. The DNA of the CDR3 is TGTGCCAGCTATTGGGGTGATGGCTACACCTTC.

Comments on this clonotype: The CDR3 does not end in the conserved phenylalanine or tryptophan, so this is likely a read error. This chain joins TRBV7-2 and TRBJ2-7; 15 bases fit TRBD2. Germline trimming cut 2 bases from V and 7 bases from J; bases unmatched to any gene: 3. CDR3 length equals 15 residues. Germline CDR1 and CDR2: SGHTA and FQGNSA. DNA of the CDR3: TGTGCCAGCAGCTTAAGGACTAGCGGGAGGGTTGAGCAGTACTTA. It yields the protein CASSLRTSGRVEQYL.

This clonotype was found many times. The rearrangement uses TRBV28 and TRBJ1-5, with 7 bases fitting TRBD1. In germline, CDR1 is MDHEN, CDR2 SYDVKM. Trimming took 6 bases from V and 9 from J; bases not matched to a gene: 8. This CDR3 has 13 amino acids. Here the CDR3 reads CASSQGGRRPQHF. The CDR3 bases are TGTGCCAGCAGCCAGGGGGGACGGAGGCCCCAGCATTTT.

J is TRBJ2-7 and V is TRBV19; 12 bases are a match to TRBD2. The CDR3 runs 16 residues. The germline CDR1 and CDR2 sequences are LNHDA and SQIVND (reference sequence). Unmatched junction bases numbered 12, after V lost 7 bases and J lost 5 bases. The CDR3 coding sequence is TGTGCCAGTACCCGGCAGGCTAGCGGGAGGGTCCACGAGCAGTACTTC. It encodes CASTRQASGRVHEQYF.

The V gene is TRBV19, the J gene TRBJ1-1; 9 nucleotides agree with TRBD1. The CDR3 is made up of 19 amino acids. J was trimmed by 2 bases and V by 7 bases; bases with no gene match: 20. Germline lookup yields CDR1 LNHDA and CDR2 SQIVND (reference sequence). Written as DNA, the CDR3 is TGTGCCAGTATTAAAGGTCGGGAACAGGGGGCGTATGTAAACACTGAAGCTTTCTTT. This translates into CASIKGREQGAYVNTEAFF.

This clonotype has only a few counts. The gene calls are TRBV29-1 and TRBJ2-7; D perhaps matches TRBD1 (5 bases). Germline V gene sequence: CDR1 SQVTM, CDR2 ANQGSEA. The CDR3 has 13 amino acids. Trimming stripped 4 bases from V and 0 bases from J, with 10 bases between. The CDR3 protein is CSVVRQNSYEQYF. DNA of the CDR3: TGCAGCGTTGTCCGACAGAACTCCTACGAGCAGTACTTC.

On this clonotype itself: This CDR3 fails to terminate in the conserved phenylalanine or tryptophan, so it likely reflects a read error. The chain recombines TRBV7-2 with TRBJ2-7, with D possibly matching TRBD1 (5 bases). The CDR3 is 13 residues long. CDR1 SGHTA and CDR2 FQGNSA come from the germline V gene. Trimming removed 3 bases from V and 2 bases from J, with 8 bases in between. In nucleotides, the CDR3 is TGTGCCAGCAGCTTCCAGGGCACCTACGAGCAGTACTTA. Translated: CASSFQGTYEQYL.

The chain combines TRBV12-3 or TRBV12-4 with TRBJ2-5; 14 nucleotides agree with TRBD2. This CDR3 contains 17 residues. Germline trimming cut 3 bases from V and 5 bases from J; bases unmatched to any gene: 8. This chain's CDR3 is CASSFSGLAGAGETQYF. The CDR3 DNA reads TGTGCCAGCAGTTTCTCGGGACTAGCGGGGGCGGGCGAGACCCAGTACTTC.

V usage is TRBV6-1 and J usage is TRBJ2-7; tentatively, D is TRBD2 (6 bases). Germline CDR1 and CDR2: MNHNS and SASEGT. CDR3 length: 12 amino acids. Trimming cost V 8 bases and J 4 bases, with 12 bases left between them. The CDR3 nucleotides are TGTGCCAGCTTTGGGGGGACTTACGAGCAGTACTTC. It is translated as CASFGGTYEQYF.

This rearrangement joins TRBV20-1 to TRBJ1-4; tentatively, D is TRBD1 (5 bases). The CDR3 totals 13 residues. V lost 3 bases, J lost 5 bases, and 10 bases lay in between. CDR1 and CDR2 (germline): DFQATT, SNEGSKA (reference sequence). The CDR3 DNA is TGCAGTGCTAGTGGTTCAGGGAATGAAAAACTGTTTTTT. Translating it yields CSASGSGNEKLFF.

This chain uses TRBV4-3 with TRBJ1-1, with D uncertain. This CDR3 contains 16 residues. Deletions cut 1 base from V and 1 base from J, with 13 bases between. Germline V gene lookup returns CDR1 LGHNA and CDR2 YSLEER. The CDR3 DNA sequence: TGCGCCAGCAGCCAAGTAAGTTCACACCCGAACACTGAAGCTTTCTTT. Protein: CASSQVSSHPNTEAFF.

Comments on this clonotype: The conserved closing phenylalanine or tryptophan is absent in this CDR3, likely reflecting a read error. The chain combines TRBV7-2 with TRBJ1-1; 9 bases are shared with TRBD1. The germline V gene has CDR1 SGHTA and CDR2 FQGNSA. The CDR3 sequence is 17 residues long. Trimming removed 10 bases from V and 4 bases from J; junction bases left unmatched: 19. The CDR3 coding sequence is TGTGCCATCCGCTTAGGGGGACAGGGTCTCCTCGGCACTGAAGCTTTCTTG. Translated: CAIRLGGQGLLGTEAFL.

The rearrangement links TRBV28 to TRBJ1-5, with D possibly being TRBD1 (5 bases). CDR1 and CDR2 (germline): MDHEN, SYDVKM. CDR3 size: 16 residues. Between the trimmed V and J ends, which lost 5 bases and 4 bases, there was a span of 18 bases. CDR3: CASSRQSLPSNQPQHF. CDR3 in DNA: TGTGCCAGCAGTCGACAGAGCCTACCTTCAAATCAGCCCCAGCATTTT.

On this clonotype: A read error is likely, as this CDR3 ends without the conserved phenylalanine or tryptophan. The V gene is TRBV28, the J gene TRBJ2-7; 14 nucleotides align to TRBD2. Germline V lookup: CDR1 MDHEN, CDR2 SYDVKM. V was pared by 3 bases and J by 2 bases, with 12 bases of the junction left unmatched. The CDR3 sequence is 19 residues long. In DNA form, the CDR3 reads TGTGCCAGCAGTTTGGTACCGGGACTAGCGGGAGTTAGAGCCTACGAGCAGTACTTA. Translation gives CASSLVPGLAGVRAYEQYL.

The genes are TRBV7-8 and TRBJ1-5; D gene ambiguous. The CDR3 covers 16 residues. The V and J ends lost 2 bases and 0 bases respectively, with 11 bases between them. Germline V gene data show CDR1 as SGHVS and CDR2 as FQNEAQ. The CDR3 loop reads CASSLSGSSSNQPQHF. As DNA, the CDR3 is TGTGCCAGCAGCTTATCGGGGTCGAGTAGCAATCAGCCCCAGCATTTT.

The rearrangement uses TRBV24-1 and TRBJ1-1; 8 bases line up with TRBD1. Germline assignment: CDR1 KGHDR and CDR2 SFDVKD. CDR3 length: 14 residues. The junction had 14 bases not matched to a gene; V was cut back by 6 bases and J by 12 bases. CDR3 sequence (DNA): TGTGCCACCAGTTGGGGCGGGACAGGTTACCGATCTTTCTTT. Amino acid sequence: CATSWGGTGYRSFF.

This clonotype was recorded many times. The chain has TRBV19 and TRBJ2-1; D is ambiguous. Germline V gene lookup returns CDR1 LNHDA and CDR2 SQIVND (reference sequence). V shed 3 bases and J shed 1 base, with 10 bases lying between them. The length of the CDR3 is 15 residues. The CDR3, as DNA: TGTGCCAGTAGTATTGACGGAGCTTCCTACAATGAGCAGTTCTTC. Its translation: CASSIDGASYNEQFF.

CDR3 sequence: CASSHSQGGPSGNTIYF. The CDR3 bases are TGCGCCAGCAGCCATTCACAGGGGGGCCCCTCTGGAAACACCATATATTTT. The V and J genes are TRBV4-1 and TRBJ1-3; 8 positions match TRBD1. CDR1 and CDR2 (germline): MGHRA, YSYEKL. J was trimmed by 0 bases and V by 3 bases; bases with no gene match: 7. The CDR3 loop spans 17 amino acids.

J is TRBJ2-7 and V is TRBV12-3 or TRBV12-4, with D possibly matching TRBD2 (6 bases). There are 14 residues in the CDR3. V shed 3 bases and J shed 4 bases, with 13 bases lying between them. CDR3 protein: CASSLEGTVYEQYF. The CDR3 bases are TGTGCCAGCAGTTTGGAGGGCACGGTGTACGAGCAGTACTTC.

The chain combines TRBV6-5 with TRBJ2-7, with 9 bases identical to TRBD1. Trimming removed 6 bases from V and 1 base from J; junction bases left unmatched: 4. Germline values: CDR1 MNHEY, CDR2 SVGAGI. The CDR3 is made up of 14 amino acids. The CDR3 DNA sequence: TGTGCCAGCAGGGGGACAGGGTATTCCTACGAGCAGTACTTC. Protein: CASRGTGYSYEQYF.

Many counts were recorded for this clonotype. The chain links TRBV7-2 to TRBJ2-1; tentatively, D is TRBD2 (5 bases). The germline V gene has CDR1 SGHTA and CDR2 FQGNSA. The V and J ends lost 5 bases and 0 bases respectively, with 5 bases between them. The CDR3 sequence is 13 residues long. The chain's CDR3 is CASSRDSYNEQFF. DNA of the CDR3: TGTGCCAGCAGCCGGGACTCCTACAATGAGCAGTTCTTC.

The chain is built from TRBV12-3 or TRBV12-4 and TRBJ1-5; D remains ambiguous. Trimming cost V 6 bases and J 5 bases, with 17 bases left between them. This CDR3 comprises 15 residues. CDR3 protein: CASSLRREQDQPQHF. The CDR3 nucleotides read TGTGCCAGCAGCCTACGCCGGGAACAAGATCAGCCCCAGCATTTT.

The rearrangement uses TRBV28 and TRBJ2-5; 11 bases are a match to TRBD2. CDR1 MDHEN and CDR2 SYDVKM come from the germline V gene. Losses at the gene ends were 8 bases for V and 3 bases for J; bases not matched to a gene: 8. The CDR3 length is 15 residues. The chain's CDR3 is CASRYLAGGKETQYF. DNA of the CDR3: TGTGCCAGCCGGTATTTAGCGGGAGGGAAAGAGACCCAGTACTTC.

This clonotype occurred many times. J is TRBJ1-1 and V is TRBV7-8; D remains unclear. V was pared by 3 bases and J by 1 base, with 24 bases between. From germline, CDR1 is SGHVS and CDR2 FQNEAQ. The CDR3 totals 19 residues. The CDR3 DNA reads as TGTGCCAGCAGCTTGGCGGCCTTGCGCGGTGCGTATAGGAACACTGAAGCTTTCTTT. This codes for CASSLAALRGAYRNTEAFF.